This TCR beta chain was sequenced in a study of T cell responses to AZD1222 COVID-19 vaccine. Notes on this clone: At one end, the junction sequence differs from germline, possibly due to a read error.

CDR1 and CDR2 from the germline V gene are SEHNR and FQNEAQ (reference sequence). This CDR3 spans 11 amino acids. The method was immunoSEQ multiplex PCR; TCRdb's version includes in-frame clones alone and lacks a portion of them. The table records 40,000 to 55,000 clones, 80% to 90% of them present only once. The chain has TRBV7-9 and TRBJ1-3; TRBD1 agrees at 9 bases. This TCR derives from an adult who received the AZD1222 COVID-19 vaccine. Sequences were derived from peripheral blood, sampled 28 days after the second AZD1222 dose. CDR3 sequence (DNA): TGTGCCGGCAGGACAGGGGACACCATATATTTT. Protein product: CAGRTGDTIYF.